A selection of T cell receptor beta chains follows, all from one sample in a study of blood T cell repertoires in COVID-19. Method: immunoSEQ multiplex PCR; TCRdb's copy keeps in-frame clones and lacks some. Of approximately 300,000 clones listed, approximately 88% are singletons. Sequencing was carried out using PBMCs or T cells enriched from blood (not recorded which). These receptors were taken from a man between 60 and 75 years old who had recovered from COVID-19. CDR3s include the opening cysteine and the closing phenylalanine or tryptophan. Fields, in order: CDR3 length, V gene, clone size, J gene, D gene, CDR3 DNA, CDR3 protein. A D gene is named only where the DNA matches it firmly. Where a row states a size, it is once, few, many or the class of an expanded clone; other rows omit it.

len: 17
v_gene: TRBV19
abundance: once
j_gene: TRBJ2-2
d_gene: TRBD1
CDR3nt: TGTGCCAGTAGCCGGGACAGGGTGTCCGCGAACACCGGGGAGCTGTTTTTT
CDR3aa: CASSRDRVSANTGELFF

len: 12
v_gene: TRBV10-3
abundance: once
j_gene: TRBJ1-1
d_gene: TRBD1
CDR3nt: TGTGCCAGTGGACAGGTGAACACTGAAGCTTTCTTT
CDR3aa: CASGQVNTEAFF

len: 16
v_gene: TRBV5-1
abundance: NA
j_gene: TRBJ2-5
d_gene: TRBD2
CDR3nt: TGCGCCAGCAGCTTGGGCAGCGGGAACGTCCAAGAGACCCAGTACTTC
CDR3aa: CASSLGSGNVQETQYF

len: 16
v_gene: TRBV7-9
abundance: NA
j_gene: TRBJ2-5
d_gene: TRBD2
CDR3nt: TGTGCCAGCAGCTTAAAAGCGGGAGGGCCAGGGGAGACCCAGTACTTC
CDR3aa: CASSLKAGGPGETQYF

len: 13
v_gene: TRBV7-9
abundance: NA
j_gene: TRBJ1-4
d_gene: NA
CDR3nt: TGTGCCAGCAGCTTAGCGCAGGGTGAAAAACTGTTTTTT
CDR3aa: CASSLAQGEKLFF

len: 17
v_gene: TRBV21-1
abundance: NA
j_gene: TRBJ2-1
d_gene: NA
CDR3nt: TGTGCCAGCAGCAAAGGGGGGACTAGCGGGAGAGTGAATGAGCAGTTCTTC
CDR3aa: CASSKGGTSGRVNEQFF

len: 12
v_gene: TRBV2
abundance: NA
j_gene: TRBJ2-4
d_gene: NA
CDR3nt: TGTGCCGGCCAGGCGGGTAAAGACATTCAGTACTTC
CDR3aa: CAGQAGKDIQYF

len: 14
v_gene: TRBV5-4
abundance: NA
j_gene: TRBJ2-3
d_gene: NA
CDR3nt: TGTGCCAGCAGCACCCCAACTGGGGGGTACACCCAGTATTTT
CDR3aa: CASSTPTGGYTQYF

len: 13
v_gene: TRBV9
abundance: NA
j_gene: TRBJ1-6
d_gene: NA
CDR3nt: TGTGCCAGCAGCGACAGGGTGGGTTCACCCCTCCACTTT
CDR3aa: CASSDRVGSPLHF

len: 15
v_gene: TRBV9
abundance: NA
j_gene: TRBJ2-1
d_gene: NA
CDR3nt: TGTGCCAGCAGCGTAGGGGACTTCTCCTACAATGAGCAGTTCTTC
CDR3aa: CASSVGDFSYNEQFF

len: 17
v_gene: TRBV2
abundance: few
j_gene: TRBJ2-2
d_gene: TRBD2
CDR3nt: TGTGCCAGCAGTGCCTTTAGTAGCGGGATGAACACCGGGGAGCTGTTTTTT
CDR3aa: CASSAFSSGMNTGELFF

len: 13
v_gene: TRBV28
abundance: NA
j_gene: TRBJ2-3
d_gene: TRBD2
CDR3nt: TGTGCCAGCAGTTACGGGACTAGCGGCAGAGGGTATTTT
CDR3aa: CASSYGTSGRGYF

len: 18
v_gene: TRBV30
abundance: once
j_gene: TRBJ2-6
d_gene: NA
CDR3nt: TGTGCCTGGAGTGATCGCGGGTTGGGATCCTCTGGGGCCAACGTCCTGACTTTC
CDR3aa: CAWSDRGLGSSGANVLTF

len: 15
v_gene: TRBV5-1
abundance: NA
j_gene: TRBJ1-1
d_gene: NA
CDR3nt: TGCGCCAGCAGCTTGGGACCCGCAGGGACTACTGAAGCTTTCTTT
CDR3aa: CASSLGPAGTTEAFF

len: 17
v_gene: TRBV5-6
abundance: NA
j_gene: TRBJ2-1
d_gene: TRBD2
CDR3nt: TGTGCCAGCAGCTCGGGAACGGGACTAGCGGGTTTAGGTGAGCAGTTCTTC
CDR3aa: CASSSGTGLAGLGEQFF

len: 15
v_gene: TRBV7-9
abundance: NA
j_gene: TRBJ2-3
d_gene: NA
CDR3nt: TGTGCCAGCAGCGAGACTAGAGACCACACAGATACGCAGTATTTT
CDR3aa: CASSETRDHTDTQYF

len: 14
v_gene: TRBV11-3
abundance: NA
j_gene: TRBJ2-7
d_gene: TRBD1
CDR3nt: TGTGCCAGCAGCTCACAGGGGGCAAAAGACGAGCAGTACTTC
CDR3aa: CASSSQGAKDEQYF

len: 14
v_gene: TRBV10-1
abundance: NA
j_gene: TRBJ2-7
d_gene: NA
CDR3nt: TGCGCCAGCAGTGAAAACCGGGACTCCTACGAGCAGTACTTC
CDR3aa: CASSENRDSYEQYF

len: 15
v_gene: TRBV5-1
abundance: NA
j_gene: TRBJ2-7
d_gene: TRBD1
CDR3nt: TGCGCCAGCAGCTTTTTACAGGGGGGCGCCTACGAGCAGTACTTC
CDR3aa: CASSFLQGGAYEQYF

len: 15
v_gene: TRBV24-1
abundance: NA
j_gene: TRBJ2-3
d_gene: NA
CDR3nt: TGTGCCACCAGTGATCGACAGGAAGCTGGGGATACGCAGTATTTT
CDR3aa: CATSDRQEAGDTQYF

len: 16
v_gene: TRBV5-5
abundance: NA
j_gene: TRBJ2-7
d_gene: TRBD2
CDR3nt: TGTGCCAGCAGGCTCCTAGCGGGCATGTCGGCCCACGAGCAGTACTTC
CDR3aa: CASRLLAGMSAHEQYF

len: 16
v_gene: TRBV9
abundance: NA
j_gene: TRBJ2-6
d_gene: NA
CDR3nt: TGTGCCAGCAGCGTAGGACTAACCTCTGGGGCCAACGTCCTGACTTTC
CDR3aa: CASSVGLTSGANVLTF